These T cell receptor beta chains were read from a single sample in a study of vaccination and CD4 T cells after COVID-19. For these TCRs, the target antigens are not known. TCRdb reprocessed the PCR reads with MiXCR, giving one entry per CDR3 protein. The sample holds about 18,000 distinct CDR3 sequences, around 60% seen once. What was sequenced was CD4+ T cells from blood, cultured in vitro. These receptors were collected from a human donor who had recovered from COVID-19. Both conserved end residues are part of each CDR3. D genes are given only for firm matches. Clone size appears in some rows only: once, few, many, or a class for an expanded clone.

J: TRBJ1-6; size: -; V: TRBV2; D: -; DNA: TGTGCCAGCAGTGAAGGACAGCCTATATCACCCCTCCACTTT; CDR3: CASSEGQPISPLHF
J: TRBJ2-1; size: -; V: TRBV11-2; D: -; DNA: TGTGCCAGCAGGACCTTAACAGGGATGGTCAATGAGCAGTTCTTC; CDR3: CASRTLTGMVNEQFF
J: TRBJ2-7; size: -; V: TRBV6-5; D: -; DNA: TGTGCCAGCAGTTACTCTGGTTCAGGGACACGGGAGCAGTACTTC; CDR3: CASSYSGSGTREQYF
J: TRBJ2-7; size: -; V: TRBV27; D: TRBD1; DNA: TGTGCCAGCAGTTTCTCGAGACAGGGCCACTACGAGCAGTACTTC; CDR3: CASSFSRQGHYEQYF
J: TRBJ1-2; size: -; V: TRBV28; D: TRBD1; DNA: TGTGCCAGCAGTTTAACAGGACAGGGGGTTTACTATGGCTACACCTTC; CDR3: CASSLTGQGVYYGYTF
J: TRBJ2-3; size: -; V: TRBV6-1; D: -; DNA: TGTGCCAGCAGAAGAGCAGGGGCCGCAGATACGCAGTATTTT; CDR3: CASRRAGAADTQYF
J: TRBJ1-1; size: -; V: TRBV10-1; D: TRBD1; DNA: TGCGCCAGCAGCCGGGACAGGGATAGTCAGGCGACTGAAGCTTTCTTT; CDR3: CASSRDRDSQATEAFF
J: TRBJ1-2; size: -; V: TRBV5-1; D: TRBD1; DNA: TGCGCCAGCAGCCCTACAGGGGAAGGCTACACCTTC; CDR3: CASSPTGEGYTF
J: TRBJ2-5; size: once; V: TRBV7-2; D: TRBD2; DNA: TGTGCCAGCAGCTCCCGACCAGCGGGAGGGCCGGAGACCCAGTACTTC; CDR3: CASSSRPAGGPETQYF
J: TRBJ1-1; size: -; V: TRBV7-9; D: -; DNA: TGTGCCAGCAGCTTAATGGATCTGAACACTGAAGCTTTCTTT; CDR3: CASSLMDLNTEAFF
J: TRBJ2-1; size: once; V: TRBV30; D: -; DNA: TGTGCCGGGCGGGATCTGGTGGCAGTAAATGAGCAGTTCTTC; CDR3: CAGRDLVAVNEQFF
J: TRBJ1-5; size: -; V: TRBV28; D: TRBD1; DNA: TGTGCCAGCAGTACCCCCGGGACAGGAGTTCAGCCCCAGCATTTT; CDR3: CASSTPGTGVQPQHF
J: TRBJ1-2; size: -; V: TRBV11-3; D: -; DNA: TGTGCCAGCACCCCAACAGGGAACTATGGCTACACCTTC; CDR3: CASTPTGNYGYTF
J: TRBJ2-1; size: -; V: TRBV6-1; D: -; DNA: TGTGCCATTGGGGATGAGCAGTTCTTC; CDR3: CAIGDEQFF
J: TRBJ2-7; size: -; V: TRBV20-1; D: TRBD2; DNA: TGCAGTGCTTGGACGGGGGGAAAGCAGTACTTC; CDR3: CSAWTGGKQYF
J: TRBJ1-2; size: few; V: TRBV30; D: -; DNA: TGTGCCTGGAGTCGCGGGCGCTATAGGGGCTACACCTTC; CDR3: CAWSRGRYRGYTF
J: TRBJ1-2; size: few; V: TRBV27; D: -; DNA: TGTGCCAGCACAGACAGTCCTCGTGGGTATGGCTACACCTTC; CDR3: CASTDSPRGYGYTF
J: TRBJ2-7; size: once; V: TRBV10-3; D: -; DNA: TGTGCCATCAGTGAGAAGGAGGGGGCTAGTTACGAGCAGTACTTC; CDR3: CAISEKEGASYEQYF
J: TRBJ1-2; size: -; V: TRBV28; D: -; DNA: TGTGCCAGCAGTCCTATCACGGTTAGCTATGGCTACACCTTC; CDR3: CASSPITVSYGYTF
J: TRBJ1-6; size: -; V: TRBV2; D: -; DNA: TGTGCCAGCAGTGATCGGGGGATTGGCAATTCACCCCTCCACTTT; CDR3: CASSDRGIGNSPLHF
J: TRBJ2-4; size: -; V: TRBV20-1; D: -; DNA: TGCAGTGCTAGGTCCCCAGGAAAAAACATTCAGTACTTC; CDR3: CSARSPGKNIQYF
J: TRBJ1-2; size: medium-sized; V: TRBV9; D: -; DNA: TGTGCCAGCAGCGTAAGTGGGACGGTAAACTATGGCTACACCTTC; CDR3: CASSVSGTVNYGYTF
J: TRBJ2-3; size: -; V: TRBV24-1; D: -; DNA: TGTGCCACCAGCCCGTGGAGTAGCACAGATACGCAGTATTTT; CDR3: CATSPWSSTDTQYF
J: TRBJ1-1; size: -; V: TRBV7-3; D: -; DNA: TGTGCCAGCAGCTTAAATGCGGGACTCACTGAAGCTTTCTTT; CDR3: CASSLNAGLTEAFF
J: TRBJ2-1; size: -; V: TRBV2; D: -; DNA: TGTGCCAGCAGGGGGCTAGCGGGCCCAGGGGGAAATGAGCAGTTCTTC; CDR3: CASRGLAGPGGNEQFF
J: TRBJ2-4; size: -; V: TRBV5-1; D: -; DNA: TGCGCCAGCAGCTTCGGGGCGACAGATAACATTCAGTACTTC; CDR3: CASSFGATDNIQYF